The 31 T cell receptor beta chains in this list originate from one sample, sequenced in a study of blood T cell repertoires in COVID-19 (dated by TCRdb to the early 2020s). The receptor library was made with the immunoSEQ multiplex PCR assay. As stored in TCRdb, this immuneACCESS dataset retains in-frame rearrangements with V and J assigned. A fraction of the clones does not appear; measured against another copy, unresolved V genes explain less than half of the discrepancy, and the remainder lacks a known reason. This sample gives roughly 250,000 clones in total; 82% of them show up just once. The ten largest clones add up to 4.5% to 5% of the sample. The sample comprised peripheral blood. Receptor source: an elderly woman with active or convalescent COVID-19.

This clone came up a few times. This chain uses TRBV28 with TRBJ1-3, with 8 nucleotides matching TRBD1. Trimming took 3 bases from V and 6 from J; bases not matched to a gene: 1. CDR1 MDHEN and CDR2 SYDVKM come from the germline V gene. The CDR3 is made up of 13 amino acids. This CDR3 reads CASSLTGVNTIYF. The CDR3 region has the DNA TGTGCCAGCAGTTTGACAGGGGTAAACACCATATATTTT.

The V gene is TRBV7-9, the J gene TRBJ2-1, with 9 bases identical to TRBD2. Trimming removed 5 bases from V and 0 bases from J; junction bases left unmatched: 5. The CDR3 sequence is 16 residues long. The V gene's germline CDR1 is SEHNR and CDR2 FQNEAQ (reference sequence). DNA for the CDR3: TGTGCCAGCAGCCCCCGACTAGCGGACTCCTACAATGAGCAGTTCTTC. Its translation: CASSPRLADSYNEQFF. Combining the CDR3 with reference TRBV7-9 and TRBJ2-1 gives the whole variable domain DTGVSQNPRHKITKRGQNVTFRCDPISEHNRLYWYRQTLGQGPEFLTYFQNEAQLEKSRLLSDRFSAERPKGSFSTLEIQRTEQGDSAMYLCASSPRLADSYNEQFFGPGTRLTVL.

The rearrangement links TRBV20-1 to TRBJ2-1; D might be TRBD1 (6 bases). The CDR3 sequence is 11 residues long. Germline V gives CDR1 DFQATT, CDR2 SNEGSKA (reference sequence). Trimming shortened V by 6 bases and J by 12 bases, and 15 bases separated the two germline ends. CDR3 in amino acids: CSAVTGTLQFF. CDR3 in DNA: TGCAGTGCCGTCACAGGGACACTGCAGTTCTTC.

The chain employs TRBV7-2 and TRBJ1-2; 10 bases are shared with TRBD1. This CDR3 has 16 amino acids. V dropped 5 bases and J dropped 4; count of bases not matched to a gene: 10. CDR1 and CDR2 (germline): SGHTA, FQGNSA. The CDR3, as DNA: TGTGCCAGCAGCACCCGACAGGGGGCAGTCGGCTATGGCTACACCTTC. It encodes CASSTRQGAVGYGYTF.

The V and J genes are TRBV28 and TRBJ1-2; D gene uncertain. CDR1 MDHEN and CDR2 SYDVKM come from the germline V gene. The CDR3 extends over 12 amino acids. The germline V and J ends were trimmed by 3 bases and 6 bases, with 8 bases remaining between them. This CDR3 reads CASSFKGDGYTF. The CDR3 DNA sequence: TGTGCCAGCAGTTTCAAGGGAGATGGCTACACCTTC.

About this clone: At the DNA level, this CDR3 is encoded by other sequences in the same sample as well. The chain is built from TRBV30 and TRBJ1-5, with D uncertain. Between the trimmed V and J ends, which lost 0 bases and 4 bases, there was a span of 7 bases. CDR3 size: 13 residues. Germline V gene lookup returns CDR1 GTSNPN and CDR2 SVGIG (reference sequence). The CDR3 DNA reads TGTGCCTGGAGTGTACGGGAGAATCAGCCCCAGCATTTT. Its translation is CAWSVRENQPQHF.

The CDR3 sequence: CASSLAPGSYEQYF. The DNA of the CDR3 is TGTGCCAGCAGCTTGGCTCCGGGTTCCTACGAGCAGTACTTC. This chain connects TRBV5-8 to TRBJ2-7; D remains ambiguous. Germline V gene sequence: CDR1 SGHTS, CDR2 YDEGEE. The CDR3 is made up of 14 amino acids. The V end was cut by 0 bases, the J end by 1 base, with 8 bases between. Full variable domain (missing parts from reference TRBV5-8 and TRBJ2-7): EAGVTQSPTHLIKTRGQQATLRCSPISGHTSVYWYQQALGLGLQFLLWYDEGEERNRGNFPPRFSGRQFPNYSSELNVNALELEDSALYLCASSLAPGSYEQYFGPGTRLTVT.

CDR3 in amino acids: CASSPTKTGDNEQFF. Written as DNA, the CDR3 is TGCGCCAGCAGCCCAACGAAGACAGGTGACAATGAGCAGTTCTTC. The V and J genes are TRBV5-1 and TRBJ2-1; a possible D gene is TRBD1 (6 bases). CDR3 length equals 15 residues. The germline gives CDR1 SGHRS, CDR2 YFSETQ. Trimming took 4 bases from V and 5 from J, leaving 16 bases between them.

The rearrangement links TRBV19 to TRBJ2-1; 7 bases agree with TRBD1. V shed 7 bases and J 8 bases; nucleotides not matched to a gene: 20. The CDR3 sequence is 17 residues long. CDR1 LNHDA and CDR2 SQIVND come from the germline V gene (reference sequence). CDR3 DNA sequence: TGTGCCAGTATGAGGTTCGGTCGGTCCACAACAGGGGATGAGCAGTTCTTC. Protein: CASMRFGRSTTGDEQFF.

The chain is built from TRBV5-1 and TRBJ1-6, with D possibly matching TRBD1 (5 bases). With 0 bases removed from V and 10 bases from J, the gap between germline ends came to 14 bases. Germline V CDR1 and CDR2: SGHRS, YFSETQ. The CDR3 covers 15 residues. CDR3 DNA: TGCGCCAGCAGCTTGGAACAGGCAAGAGGCTCACCCCTCCACTTT. The encoded protein is CASSLEQARGSPLHF.

The chain recombines TRBV4-2 with TRBJ2-3; 8 bases align to TRBD2. Trimming cost V 0 bases and J 4 bases; bases outside gene matches: 6. This CDR3 region has 16 residues. Germline CDR1 is LGHNA and CDR2 is YNFKEQ. CDR3 region: CASSQDYRGGSDTQYF. The CDR3 DNA reads as TGTGCCAGCAGCCAAGATTACCGGGGGGGGTCAGATACGCAGTATTTT.

Concerning this clone itself: Compared with germline, one end of the junction differs, possibly owing to a read error. The V gene is TRBV5-6, the J gene TRBJ2-7; 9 nucleotides align to TRBD1. CDR1 is SGHDT and CDR2 is YYEEEE in the germline V gene. The CDR3 is 14 residues long. The CDR3 DNA reads TGTGCCAGCAGTTTGGGACAGGGTCTCTACGAGCAGTACTTC. This sequence encodes CASSLGQGLYEQYF. The whole variable domain, remainder taken from reference TRBV5-6 and TRBJ2-7, is DAGVTQSPTHLIKTRGQQVTLRCSPKSGHDTVSWYQQALGQGPQFIFQYYEEEERQRGNFPDRFSGHQFPNYSSELNVNALLLGDSALYLCASSLGQGLYEQYFGPGTRLTVT.

J is TRBJ2-2 and V is TRBV2; D possibly corresponds to TRBD2 (5 bases). The V and J ends lost 10 bases and 0 bases respectively, with 15 bases between them. CDR3 length: 15 residues. CDR1 and CDR2 (germline): SNHLY, FYNNEI. The CDR3 nucleotides read TGTGCCACCCGAGGGCCGGTCGCGAACACCGGGGAGCTGTTTTTT. This codes for CATRGPVANTGELFF.

This clone came up once. V is TRBV19 and J is TRBJ2-3; D is possibly TRBD1 (5 bases). Germline V gene data show CDR1 as LNHDA and CDR2 as SQIVND (reference sequence). The CDR3 length is 16 residues. The V end was cut by 6 bases, the J end by 1 base, with 17 bases between. The CDR3 DNA reads TGTGCCAGTAGCTCTCATGGGGCGATTGGCACAGATACGCAGTATTTT. Its translation: CASSSHGAIGTDTQYF. Full variable domain (missing parts from reference TRBV19 and TRBJ2-3): DGGITQSPKYLFRKEGQNVTLSCEQNLNHDAMYWYRQDPGQGLRLIYYSQIVNDFQKGDIAEGYSVSREKKESFPLTVTSAQKNPTAFYLCASSSHGAIGTDTQYFGPGTRLTVL.

The rearrangement joins TRBV7-9 to TRBJ2-3; perhaps TRBD2 as D (5 bases). Trimming left V 6 bases short and J 4 bases short, with 14 bases between. The germline V gene has CDR1 SEHNR and CDR2 FQNEAQ (reference sequence). The CDR3 has 14 amino acids. Here the CDR3 reads CASSTPTSADTQYF. CDR3 sequence (DNA): TGTGCCAGCAGTACCCCAACTAGTGCAGATACGCAGTATTTT.

The chain links TRBV3-1 (or the pseudogene TRBV3-2) to TRBJ2-2; 7 bases align to TRBD1. CDR3 length: 16 amino acids. Germline loops: CDR1 LGHDT, CDR2 YNNKEL (reference sequence). After removal of 2 bases from V and 3 bases from J, the junction contained 6 bases not matched to a gene. The CDR3, as DNA: TGTGCCAGCAGCCAATTGACAGGGAGTGACACCGGGGAGCTGTTTTTT. Its protein is CASSQLTGSDTGELFF.

About this clone: This sample includes further DNA sequences coding for the same CDR3. V usage is TRBV28 and J usage is TRBJ1-4, with 8 bases lining up with TRBD1. Per germline, CDR1 MDHEN and CDR2 SYDVKM. This CDR3 is 15 amino acids long. The V gene end was trimmed by 4 bases and the J gene end by 3 bases; junction bases not matched to a gene: 4. As DNA, the CDR3 is TGTGCCAGCAGTTCCCAGGGGGCCGCTAATGAAAAACTGTTTTTT. Protein sequence: CASSSQGAANEKLFF. Drawing the rest from reference TRBV28 and TRBJ1-4, the complete variable domain is DVKVTQSSRYLVKRTGEKVFLECVQDMDHENMFWYRQDPGLGLRLIYFSYDVKMKEKGDIPEGYSVSREKKERFSLILESASTNQTSMYLCASSSQGAANEKLFFGSGTQLSVL.

This sequence joins TRBV6-5 and TRBJ2-7, with 7 bases identical to TRBD1. The CDR3 contains 12 residues. The germline CDR1 and CDR2 sequences are MNHEY and SVGAGI. V lost 6 bases to trimming and J lost 2 bases; unmatched junction nucleotides: 1. CDR3 nucleotide sequence: TGTGCCAGCAGCCAGGGGGCCTACGAGCAGTACTTC. Protein: CASSQGAYEQYF.

Here the CDR3 DNA reads TGTGCCACCAGCAGAGATTCCCGAGCGGGAGCTTACAATGAGCAGTTCTTC. Residues: CATSRDSRAGAYNEQFF. The rearrangement uses TRBV15 and TRBJ2-1, with 8 bases fitting TRBD2. The germline CDR1 and CDR2 sequences are LNHNV and YYDKDF (reference sequence). The CDR3 contains 17 residues. Losses at the gene ends were 0 bases for V and 4 bases for J; bases not matched to a gene: 8.

This CDR3 is CASSPTGHTDTQYF. The CDR3 DNA sequence: TGTGCCAGCAGCCCGACGGGACACACAGATACGCAGTATTTT. This rearrangement joins TRBV5-5 to TRBJ2-3, with a possible D match to TRBD1 (6 bases). CDR1 SGHKS and CDR2 YYEKEE come from the germline V gene (reference sequence). Trimming pared 4 bases from V and 2 bases from J, leaving 11 bases between. CDR3 size: 14 residues. The whole variable domain, remainder taken from reference TRBV5-5 and TRBJ2-3, is DAGVTQSPTHLIKTRGQQVTLRCSPISGHKSVSWYQQVLGQGPQFIFQYYEKEERGRGNFPDRFSARQFPNYSSELNVNALLLGDSALYLCASSPTGHTDTQYFGPGTRLTVL.

The chain combines TRBV30 with TRBJ2-1; perhaps TRBD2 as D (6 bases). Germline V gene lookup returns CDR1 GTSNPN and CDR2 SVGIG (reference sequence). Between the trimmed V and J ends, which lost 5 bases and 8 bases, there was a span of 13 bases. This CDR3 contains 12 residues. This CDR3 is CAWGAGSHEQFF. The CDR3 DNA reads as TGTGCCTGGGGGGCGGGGAGCCATGAGCAGTTCTTC.

To note about this clone: Mismatch with germline at one junction end may stem from a read error. The chain uses TRBV5-4 and TRBJ2-7; perhaps TRBD2 as D (6 bases). Germline values: CDR1 SGHNT, CDR2 YYREEE (reference sequence). This CDR3 contains 14 residues. The CDR3 spells CASSPGTALYGQYF. CDR3 coding DNA: TGTGCCAGCAGCCCCGGGACTGCTCTTTACGGGCAGTACTTC.

The V gene is TRBV2, the J gene TRBJ2-2; 10 bases match TRBD1. Germline CDR1 is SNHLY and CDR2 is FYNNEI. The CDR3 contains 14 residues. The V segment lost 8 bases and the J segment 5 bases; nucleotides outside the gene matches: 5. As DNA, the CDR3 is TGTGCCAGCCAGGGACAGGGGTGGACCGGGGAGCTGTTTTTT. Its protein is CASQGQGWTGELFF.

V is TRBV28 and J is TRBJ1-1; TRBD1 agrees at 7 bases. CDR3 length: 12 amino acids. V gave up 6 bases and J gave up 11 bases; unmatched junction bases: 9. CDR1 MDHEN and CDR2 SYDVKM come from the germline V gene. In nucleotides, the CDR3 is TGTGCCAGCAGCCTCGTAGGACAGGCGGCTTTCTTT. This codes for CASSLVGQAAFF.

This clone was observed many times. The chain employs TRBV5-8 and TRBJ1-2; the D is unclear. The CDR3 is 14 residues long. CDR1 and CDR2 from the germline V gene are SGHTS and YDEGEE. The V gene lost 4 bases and the J gene lost 1 base, with 11 bases spanning the gap. CDR3 loop: CASSPRTFNYGYTF. The CDR3 DNA reads as TGTGCCAGCAGCCCGAGAACGTTTAACTATGGCTACACCTTC.

The chain carries TRBV5-4 and TRBJ1-4; possible D gene TRBD1, 5 bases. Looked up from germline, CDR1 is SGHNT and CDR2 is YYREEE (reference sequence). The CDR3 totals 15 residues. V gave up 7 bases and J gave up 0 bases, with 13 bases separating them. The CDR3 sequence: CASGVRGATNEKLFF. Here the CDR3 DNA reads TGTGCCAGCGGCGTAAGGGGTGCAACTAATGAAAAACTGTTTTTT.

This clone was detected once. The J gene is TRBJ1-4, the V gene TRBV5-1; D remains unclear. Germline CDR1 reads SGHRS; CDR2 reads YFSETQ. This CDR3 region has 12 residues. V lost 5 bases to trimming and J lost 1 base, with 3 bases between them. Here the CDR3 DNA reads TGCGCCAGCAGTCTAACTAATGAAAAACTGTTTTTT. This encodes CASSLTNEKLFF. The variable domain in full, with the rest retrieved from reference TRBV5-1 and TRBJ1-4, is KAGVTQTPRYLIKTRGQQVTLSCSPISGHRSVSWYQQTPGQGLQFLFEYFSETQRNKGNFPGRFSGRQFSNSRSEMNVSTLELGDSALYLCASSLTNEKLFFGSGTQLSVL.

The chain carries TRBV30 and TRBJ1-3, with a possible D match to TRBD1 (5 bases). V was clipped by 5 bases and J by 4 bases, with 9 bases between them. The CDR3 runs to 12 residues. Germline loops: CDR1 GTSNPN, CDR2 SVGIG (reference sequence). The CDR3 bases are TGTGCCTGGTCCAGGGTGGGAAACACCATATATTTT. It is translated as CAWSRVGNTIYF.

The chain has TRBV15 and TRBJ2-7; 9 bases agree with TRBD2. The CDR3 contains 16 residues. V dropped 1 base and J dropped 2; count of bases not matched to a gene: 6. Germline CDR1 LNHNV, CDR2 YYDKDF (reference sequence). CDR3 nucleotides: TGTGCCACCAGCAGAGCCGCGGCGGGAGGGACCTACGAGCAGTACTTC. Residues: CATSRAAAGGTYEQYF.

V and J are TRBV20-1 and TRBJ1-5, with a weak D call TRBD1 (5 bases). The ends were cut back, 3 bases at V and 6 bases at J, with 24 bases in the middle. Germline V gene lookup returns CDR1 DFQATT and CDR2 SNEGSKA (reference sequence). CDR3 size: 17 residues. CDR3 in DNA: TGCAGTGCTAGTCTGTCGGGAAATGCGGGACGGAGTCAGCCCCAGCATTTT. It specifies CSASLSGNAGRSQPQHF.

V and J are TRBV5-1 and TRBJ2-1; 9 nucleotides align to TRBD1. The germline V gene encodes CDR1 SGHRS and CDR2 YFSETQ. With V trimmed by 4 bases and J by 9 bases, 8 bases remained unmatched. The CDR3 runs 14 residues. The CDR3 loop is CASSPLQGAGEQFF. CDR3 in DNA: TGCGCCAGCAGCCCTCTACAGGGGGCGGGTGAGCAGTTCTTC.